These 11 T cell receptor beta chains were all obtained from the same sample, sequenced in a study of T cells after yellow fever vaccination. MiXCR, applied by TCRdb to the 5' RACE reads, yields one record per CDR3 protein. The sample lists over 200,000 distinct CDR3 sequences, approximately 6.3% occurring once. The sample in question was CD4+ T cells sorted from PBMCs, obtained on the day of the yellow fever booster vaccination. These receptors originate from a young man who received the YFV17D yellow fever vaccine.

There are many counts of this clonotype. The V gene is TRBV9, the J gene TRBJ2-1; D unresolved. Trimming took 1 base from V and 6 from J, leaving 11 bases between them. Per germline, CDR1 SGDLS and CDR2 YYNGEE. This CDR3 comprises 14 residues. This CDR3 is CASSVSSLGNEQFF. Written as DNA, the CDR3 is TGTGCCAGCAGCGTATCCTCACTCGGCAATGAGCAGTTCTTC.

This clonotype was detected only a few times. The CDR3 loop is CASRTTGTGTQYF. The CDR3 region has the DNA TGTGCCAGCAGAACTACCGGGACAGGGACCCAGTACTTC. This chain joins TRBV12-3 or TRBV12-4 and TRBJ2-5; 8 bases match TRBD1. The CDR3 extends over 13 amino acids. The V gene end was trimmed by 6 bases and the J gene end by 7 bases; junction bases not matched to a gene: 7.

This clonotype appeared many times. The chain carries TRBV12-3 or TRBV12-4 and TRBJ2-7, with D possibly TRBD1 on 5 matching bases. Between the trimmed V and J ends, which lost 1 base and 0 bases, there was a span of 10 bases. There are 15 residues in the CDR3. CDR3 sequence: CASSLVGQGSYEQYF. CDR3 DNA: TGTGCCAGCAGTTTAGTCGGTCAGGGCTCCTACGAGCAGTACTTC.

This clonotype was detected many times. The chain combines TRBV6-5 with TRBJ2-1, with 8 positions matching TRBD2. CDR3 length: 15 residues. V was pared by 2 bases and J by 5 bases, with 5 bases of the junction left unmatched. The germline CDR1 and CDR2 sequences are MNHEY and SVGAGI. CDR3 loop: CASSYVLAEHNEQFF. CDR3 nucleotides: TGTGCCAGCAGTTACGTACTAGCGGAACACAATGAGCAGTTCTTC.

The chain carries TRBV29-1 and TRBJ2-2; maybe TRBD2 (5 bases). Trimming left V 4 bases short and J 6 bases short, with 12 bases between. Germline CDR1 SQVTM, CDR2 ANQGSEA. The CDR3 has 13 residues. CDR3 amino acids: CSVVTGKAGELFF. The CDR3 DNA sequence: TGCAGCGTTGTGACGGGGAAAGCCGGGGAGCTGTTTTTT.

The chain has TRBV5-6 and TRBJ2-1, with 12 bases lining up with TRBD1. The CDR3 consists of 18 residues. With 3 bases clipped from V and 2 bases from J, the junction kept 9 bases outside the gene matches. The germline V gene has CDR1 SGHDT and CDR2 YYEEEE. The CDR3 coding sequence is TGTGCCAGCAGCTCAGGGACAGGGGGCGCTTTTCCCTACAATGAGCAGTTCTTC. Translated: CASSSGTGGAFPYNEQFF.

This clonotype was seen ten or more times. The J gene is TRBJ2-1, the V gene TRBV24-1, with unresolved D. This CDR3 spans 11 amino acids. Trimming removed 7 bases at V and 6 bases at J, with 6 bases between. Germline CDR1 reads KGHDR; CDR2 reads SFDVKD. The chain's CDR3 is CATSLVNEQFF. CDR3 bases: TGTGCCACCAGCCTGGTCAATGAGCAGTTCTTC.

This clonotype was observed at least ten times. V is TRBV27 and J is TRBJ2-7; no definite D call. Trimming left V 9 bases short and J 2 bases short, with 5 bases between. CDR3 length: 10 amino acids. CDR1 is MNHEY, CDR2 SMNVEV, per germline (reference sequence). The CDR3 protein is CARQTYEQYF. The CDR3 DNA reads as TGTGCCAGACAGACCTACGAGCAGTACTTC.

This clonotype was observed many times. The DNA for the CDR3 is TGTGCCAGTTCAAGTGCTTATGAGCAGTTCTTC. This gives the protein CASSSAYEQFF. This chain connects TRBV19 to TRBJ2-1, with unresolved D. The V gene's germline CDR1 is LNHDA and CDR2 SQIVND (reference sequence). V gave up 8 bases and J gave up 8 bases, with 10 bases separating them. The CDR3 totals 11 residues.

V gene TRBV7-9 combines with J gene TRBJ2-5; D uncertain. The CDR3 sequence is 12 residues long. The germline V gene has CDR1 SEHNR and CDR2 FQNEAQ (reference sequence). V lost 10 bases and J lost 0, with 9 bases in between. This chain's CDR3 is CAMNGNQETQYF. CDR3 DNA: TGTGCCATGAATGGGAACCAAGAGACCCAGTACTTC.

This clonotype was picked up a small number of times. V gene TRBV6-1 combines with J gene TRBJ2-1, with 9 bases lining up with TRBD2. V gave up 8 bases and J gave up 7 bases; unmatched junction bases: 9. Germline V CDR1 and CDR2: MNHNS, SASEGT. The CDR3 is 14 amino acids. The CDR3 region has the DNA TGTGCCAGCGGCGGGGCTAGCGGGGCTAATGAGCAGTTCTTC. This encodes CASGGASGANEQFF.